The T cell receptor (beta chain) under discussion was sequenced for a study of blood T cell repertoires in COVID-19. Across the study: The origin of the acute and convalescent COVID-19 samples was the United States, Italy and Spain.

Germline V gene lookup returns CDR1 SGDLS and CDR2 YYNGEE. With 0 bases removed from V and 1 base from J, the gap between germline ends came to 7 bases. The CDR3 sequence is 15 residues long. Per the authors' pipeline: From reference gene primer amplification, estimates of nucleated cell counts were derived. Clones were sequenced by immunoSEQ multiplex PCR, and TCRdb holds only the in-frame ones, with some missing. The D gene and trimming were derived from the DNA, and the V and J assignments and clone size from that table. The sample includes about 240,000 clones, 82% seen only once; the top ten take approximately 8.4%.

The source of this sequence is a woman aged 80 or older with COVID-19, enrolled during active disease. Input material: peripheral blood. The rearrangement uses TRBV9 and TRBJ2-2; D is uncertain. The CDR3 region is CASSVVAGNTGELFF. CDR3 sequence (DNA): TGTGCCAGCAGCGTAGTGGCAGGGAACACCGGGGAGCTGTTTTTT.